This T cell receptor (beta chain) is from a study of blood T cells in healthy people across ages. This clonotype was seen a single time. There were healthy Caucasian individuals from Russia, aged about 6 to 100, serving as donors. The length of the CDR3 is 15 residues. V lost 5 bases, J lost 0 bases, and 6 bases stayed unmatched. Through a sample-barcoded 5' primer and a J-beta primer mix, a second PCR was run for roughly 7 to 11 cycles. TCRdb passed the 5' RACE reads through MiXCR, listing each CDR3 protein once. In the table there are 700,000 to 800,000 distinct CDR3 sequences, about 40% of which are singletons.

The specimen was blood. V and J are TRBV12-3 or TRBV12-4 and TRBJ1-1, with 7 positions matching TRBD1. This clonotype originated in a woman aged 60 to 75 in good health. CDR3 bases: TGTGCCAGCAGTCGAGACAGGGCCCTGAACACTGAAGCTTTCTTT. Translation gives CASSRDRALNTEAFF.